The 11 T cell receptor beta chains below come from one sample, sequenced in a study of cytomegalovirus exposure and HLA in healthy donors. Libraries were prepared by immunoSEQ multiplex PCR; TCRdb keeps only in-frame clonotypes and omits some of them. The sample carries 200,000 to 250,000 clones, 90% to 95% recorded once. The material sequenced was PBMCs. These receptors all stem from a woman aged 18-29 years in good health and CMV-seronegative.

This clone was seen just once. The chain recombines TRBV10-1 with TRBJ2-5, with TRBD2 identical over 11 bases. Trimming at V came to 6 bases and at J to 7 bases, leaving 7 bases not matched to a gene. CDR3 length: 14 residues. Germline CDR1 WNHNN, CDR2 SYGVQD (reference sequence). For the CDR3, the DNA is TGCGCCAGCAGCCGAGGACTAGCGGGCGCGACCCAGTACTTC. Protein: CASSRGLAGATQYF.

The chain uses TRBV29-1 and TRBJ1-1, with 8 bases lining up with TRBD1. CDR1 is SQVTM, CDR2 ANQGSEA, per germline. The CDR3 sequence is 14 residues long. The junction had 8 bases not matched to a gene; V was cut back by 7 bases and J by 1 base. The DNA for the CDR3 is TGCAGCGCGTCGGCAGGGGGCAGGAACACTGAAGCTTTCTTT. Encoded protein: CSASAGGRNTEAFF.

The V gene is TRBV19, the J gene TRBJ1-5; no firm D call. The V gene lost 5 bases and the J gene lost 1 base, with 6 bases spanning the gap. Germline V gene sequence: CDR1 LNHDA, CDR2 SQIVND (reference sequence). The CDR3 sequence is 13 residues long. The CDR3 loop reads CASSSQSNQPQHF. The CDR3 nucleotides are TGTGCCAGTAGTTCACAAAGCAATCAGCCCCAGCATTTT.

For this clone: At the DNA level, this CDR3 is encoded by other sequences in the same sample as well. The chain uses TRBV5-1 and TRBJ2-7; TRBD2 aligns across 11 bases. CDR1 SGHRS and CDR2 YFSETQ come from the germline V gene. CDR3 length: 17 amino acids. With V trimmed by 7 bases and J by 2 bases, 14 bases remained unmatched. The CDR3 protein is CASGRGTSGGSPYEQYF. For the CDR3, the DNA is TGCGCCAGCGGCCGGGGGACTAGCGGAGGGAGCCCCTACGAGCAGTACTTC.

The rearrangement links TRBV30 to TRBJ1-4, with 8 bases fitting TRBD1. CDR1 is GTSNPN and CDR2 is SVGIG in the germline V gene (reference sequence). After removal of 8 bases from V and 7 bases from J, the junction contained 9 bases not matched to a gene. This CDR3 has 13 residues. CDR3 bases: TGTGCCGGACGTACAGGGGGGGGTGAAAAACTGTTTTTT. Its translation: CAGRTGGGEKLFF.

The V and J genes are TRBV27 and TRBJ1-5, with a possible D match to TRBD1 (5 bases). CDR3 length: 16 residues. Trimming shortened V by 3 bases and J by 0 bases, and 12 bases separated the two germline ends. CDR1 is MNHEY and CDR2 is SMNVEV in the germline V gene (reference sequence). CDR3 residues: CASSLGPLYSNQPQHF. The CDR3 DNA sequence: TGTGCCAGCAGTTTGGGGCCCCTGTATAGCAATCAGCCCCAGCATTTT.

CDR3 sequence reads: CASRALAGEVYEQYF. DNA for the CDR3: TGCGCCAGCAGGGCCCTAGCGGGAGAAGTCTACGAGCAGTACTTC. This chain links TRBV5-1 with TRBJ2-7, with 10 bases that match TRBD2. There are 15 residues in the CDR3. Germline V gene sequence: CDR1 SGHRS, CDR2 YFSETQ. Trimming cost V 5 bases and J 3 bases; bases outside gene matches: 8.

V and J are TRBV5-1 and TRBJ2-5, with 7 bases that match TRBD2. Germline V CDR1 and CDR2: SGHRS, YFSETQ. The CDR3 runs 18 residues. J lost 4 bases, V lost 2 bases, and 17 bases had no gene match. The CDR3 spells CASSFLFPSGRAGETQYF. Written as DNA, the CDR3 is TGCGCCAGCAGCTTCCTATTCCCTAGTGGGAGGGCGGGAGAGACCCAGTACTTC.

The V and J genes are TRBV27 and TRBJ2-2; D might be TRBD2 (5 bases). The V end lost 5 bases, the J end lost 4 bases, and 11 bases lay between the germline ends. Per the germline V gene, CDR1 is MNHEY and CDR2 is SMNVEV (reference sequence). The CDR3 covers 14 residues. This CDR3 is CASSPVRATGELFF. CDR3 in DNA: TGTGCCAGCAGTCCTGTGCGGGCCACCGGGGAGCTGTTTTTT.

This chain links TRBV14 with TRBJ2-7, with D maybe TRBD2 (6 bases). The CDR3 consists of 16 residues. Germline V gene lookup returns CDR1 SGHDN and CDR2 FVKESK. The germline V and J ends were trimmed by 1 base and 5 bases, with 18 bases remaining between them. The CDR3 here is CASSQGGGIRPNEQYF. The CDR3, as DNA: TGTGCCAGCAGCCAAGGCGGAGGGATACGACCTAACGAGCAGTACTTC.

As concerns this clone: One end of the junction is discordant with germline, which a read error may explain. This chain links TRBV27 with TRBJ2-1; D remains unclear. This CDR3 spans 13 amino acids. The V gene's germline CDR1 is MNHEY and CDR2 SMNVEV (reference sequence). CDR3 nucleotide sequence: TGTGCCAGCAGTCAAATGGTCAACAATGGGCAGTTCTTC. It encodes CASSQMVNNGQFF.